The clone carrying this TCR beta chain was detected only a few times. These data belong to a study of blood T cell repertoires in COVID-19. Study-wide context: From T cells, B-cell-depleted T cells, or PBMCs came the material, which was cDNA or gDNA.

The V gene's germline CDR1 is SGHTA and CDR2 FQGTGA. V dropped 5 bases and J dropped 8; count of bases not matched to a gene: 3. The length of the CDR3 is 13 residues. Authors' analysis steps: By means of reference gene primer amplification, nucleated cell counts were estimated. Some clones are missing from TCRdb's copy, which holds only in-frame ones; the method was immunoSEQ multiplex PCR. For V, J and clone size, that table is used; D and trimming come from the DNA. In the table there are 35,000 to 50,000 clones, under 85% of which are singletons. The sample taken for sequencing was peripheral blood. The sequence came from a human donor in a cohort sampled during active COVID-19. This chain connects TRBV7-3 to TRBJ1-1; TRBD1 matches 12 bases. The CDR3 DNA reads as TGTGCCAGCAGCCCCGGGACAGGGGGCGAAGCTTTCTTT. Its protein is CASSPGTGGEAFF.